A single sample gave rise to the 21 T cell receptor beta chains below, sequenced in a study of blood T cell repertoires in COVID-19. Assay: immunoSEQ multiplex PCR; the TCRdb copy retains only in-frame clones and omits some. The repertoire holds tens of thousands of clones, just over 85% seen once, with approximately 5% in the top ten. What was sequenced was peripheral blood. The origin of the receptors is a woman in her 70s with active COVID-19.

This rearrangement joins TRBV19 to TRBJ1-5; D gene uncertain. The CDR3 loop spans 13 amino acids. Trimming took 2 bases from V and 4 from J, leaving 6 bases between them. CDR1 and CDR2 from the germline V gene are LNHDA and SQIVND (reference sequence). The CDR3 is CASSITGNQPQHF. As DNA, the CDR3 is TGTGCCAGTAGTATAACGGGAAATCAGCCCCAGCATTTT.

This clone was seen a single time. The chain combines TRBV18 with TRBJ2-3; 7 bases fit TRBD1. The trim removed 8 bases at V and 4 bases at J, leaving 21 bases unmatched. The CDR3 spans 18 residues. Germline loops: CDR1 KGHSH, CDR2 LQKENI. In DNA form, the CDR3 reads TGTGCCAGCACCTCGACCCCACTCCGGGACAGCGTCGCAGATACGCAGTATTTT. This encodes CASTSTPLRDSVADTQYF.

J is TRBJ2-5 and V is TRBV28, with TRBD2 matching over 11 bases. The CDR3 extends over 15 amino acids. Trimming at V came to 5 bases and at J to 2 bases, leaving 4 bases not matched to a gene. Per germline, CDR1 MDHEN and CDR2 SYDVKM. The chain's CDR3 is CASSLAGGLQETQYF. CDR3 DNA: TGTGCCAGCAGTCTAGCGGGGGGCCTACAAGAGACCCAGTACTTC.

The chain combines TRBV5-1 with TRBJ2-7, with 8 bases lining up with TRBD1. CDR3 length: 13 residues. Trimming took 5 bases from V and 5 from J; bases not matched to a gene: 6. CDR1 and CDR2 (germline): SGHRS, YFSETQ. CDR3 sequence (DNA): TGCGCCAGCAGAGAGACAGGGGCGAACGAGCAGTACTTC. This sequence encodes CASRETGANEQYF.

CDR3 residues: CASSLTPGTSGGSSYEQYF. CDR3 coding DNA: TGTGCCAGCAGCTTGACCCCCGGGACTAGCGGGGGGAGCTCCTACGAGCAGTACTTC. This rearrangement joins TRBV5-6 to TRBJ2-7; 15 bases are a match to TRBD2. Trimming removed 1 base from V and 0 bases from J; junction bases left unmatched: 8. The CDR3 runs 19 residues. Germline V lookup: CDR1 SGHDT, CDR2 YYEEEE.

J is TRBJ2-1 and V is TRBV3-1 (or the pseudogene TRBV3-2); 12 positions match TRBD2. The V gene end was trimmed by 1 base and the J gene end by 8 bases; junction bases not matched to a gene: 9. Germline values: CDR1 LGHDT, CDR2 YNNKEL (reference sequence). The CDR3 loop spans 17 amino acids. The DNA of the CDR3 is TGTGCCAGCAGCCAAGCGACGACTAGCGGGGGATGGGATGAGCAGTTCTTC. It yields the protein CASSQATTSGGWDEQFF.

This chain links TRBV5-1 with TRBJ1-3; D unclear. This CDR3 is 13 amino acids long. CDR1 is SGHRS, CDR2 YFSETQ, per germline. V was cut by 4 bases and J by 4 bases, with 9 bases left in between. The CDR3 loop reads CASSREGGNTIYF. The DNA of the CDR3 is TGCGCCAGCAGCCGGGAGGGAGGAAACACCATATATTTT.

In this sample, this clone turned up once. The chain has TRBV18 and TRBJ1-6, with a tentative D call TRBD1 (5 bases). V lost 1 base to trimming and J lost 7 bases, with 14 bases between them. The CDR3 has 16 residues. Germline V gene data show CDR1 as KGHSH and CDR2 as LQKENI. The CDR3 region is CASSPRGNGPNSPLHF. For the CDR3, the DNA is TGTGCCAGCTCACCACGGGGCAATGGGCCCAATTCACCCCTCCACTTT.

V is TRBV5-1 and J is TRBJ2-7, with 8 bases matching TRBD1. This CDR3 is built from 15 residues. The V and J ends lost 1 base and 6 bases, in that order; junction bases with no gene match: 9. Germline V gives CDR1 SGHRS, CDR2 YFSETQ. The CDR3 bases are TGCGCCAGCAGCTTGTCCCGGACAGGGAATCTCGAGCAGTACTTC. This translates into CASSLSRTGNLEQYF.

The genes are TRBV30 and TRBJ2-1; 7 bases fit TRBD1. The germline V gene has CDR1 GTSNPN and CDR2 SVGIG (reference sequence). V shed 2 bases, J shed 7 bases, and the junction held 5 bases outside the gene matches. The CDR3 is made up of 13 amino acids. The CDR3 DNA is TGTGCCTGGAGTCGGCCAGGGGGAAATGAGCAGTTCTTC. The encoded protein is CAWSRPGGNEQFF.

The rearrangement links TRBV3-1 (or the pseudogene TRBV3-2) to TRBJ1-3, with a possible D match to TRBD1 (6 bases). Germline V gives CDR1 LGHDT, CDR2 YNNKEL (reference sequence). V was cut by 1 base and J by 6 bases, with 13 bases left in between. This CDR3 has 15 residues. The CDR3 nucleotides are TGTGCCAGCAGCCAAGGGGAGGGGGGAGCAAACACCATATATTTT. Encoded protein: CASSQGEGGANTIYF.

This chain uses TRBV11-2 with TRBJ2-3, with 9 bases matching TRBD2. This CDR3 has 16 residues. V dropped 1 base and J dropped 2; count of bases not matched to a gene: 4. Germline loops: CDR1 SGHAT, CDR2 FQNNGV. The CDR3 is CASSLVAGGPTDTQYF. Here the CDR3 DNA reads TGTGCCAGCAGCTTAGTTGCGGGGGGGCCCACAGATACGCAGTATTTT.

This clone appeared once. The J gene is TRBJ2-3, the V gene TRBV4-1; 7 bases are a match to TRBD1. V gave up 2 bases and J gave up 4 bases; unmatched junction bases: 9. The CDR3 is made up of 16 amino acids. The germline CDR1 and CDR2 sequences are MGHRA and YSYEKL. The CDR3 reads CASSQSRGSGADTQYF. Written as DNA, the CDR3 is TGCGCCAGCAGCCAATCCAGGGGGTCAGGAGCAGATACGCAGTATTTT.

The CDR3 region is CASSLGLYEQYF. The CDR3 nucleotides are TGTGCCAGCAGCCTGGGACTCTACGAGCAGTACTTC. The chain has TRBV11-3 and TRBJ2-7, with a tentative D call TRBD2 (6 bases). Trimming removed 5 bases from V and 3 bases from J, with 8 bases in between. CDR1 SGHNT and CDR2 YENEEA come from the germline V gene. The CDR3 has 12 amino acids. Complete variable domain (other parts from reference TRBV11-3 and TRBJ2-7): EAGVVQSPRYKIIEKKQPVAFWCNPISGHNTLYWYLQNLGQGPELLIRYENEEAVDDSQLPKDRFSAERLKGVDSTLKIQPAELGDSAVYLCASSLGLYEQYFGPGTRLTVT.

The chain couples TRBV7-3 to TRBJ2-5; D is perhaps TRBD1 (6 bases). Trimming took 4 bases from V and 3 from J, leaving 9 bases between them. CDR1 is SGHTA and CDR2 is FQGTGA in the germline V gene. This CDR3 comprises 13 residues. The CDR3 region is CASSWGQKETQYF. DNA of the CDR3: TGTGCCAGCAGCTGGGGACAAAAAGAGACCCAGTACTTC.

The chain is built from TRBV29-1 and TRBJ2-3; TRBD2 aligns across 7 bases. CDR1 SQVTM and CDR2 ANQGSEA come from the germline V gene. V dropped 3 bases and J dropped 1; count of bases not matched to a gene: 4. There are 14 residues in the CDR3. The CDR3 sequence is CSVDGLAGTDTQYF. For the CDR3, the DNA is TGCAGCGTTGACGGCCTAGCGGGCACAGATACGCAGTATTTT.

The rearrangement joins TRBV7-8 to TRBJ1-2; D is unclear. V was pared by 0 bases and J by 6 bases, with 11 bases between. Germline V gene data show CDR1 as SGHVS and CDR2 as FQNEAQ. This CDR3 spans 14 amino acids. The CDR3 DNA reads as TGTGCCAGCAGCTTAGCCGTGTGGGAGAATGGCTACACCTTC. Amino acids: CASSLAVWENGYTF.

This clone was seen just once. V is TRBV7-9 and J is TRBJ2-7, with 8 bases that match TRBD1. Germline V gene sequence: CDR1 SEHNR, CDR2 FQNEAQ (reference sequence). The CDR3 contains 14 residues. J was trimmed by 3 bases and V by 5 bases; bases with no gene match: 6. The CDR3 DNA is TGTGCCAGCAGCCCACAGGGGGGATACTACGAGCAGTACTTC. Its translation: CASSPQGGYYEQYF.

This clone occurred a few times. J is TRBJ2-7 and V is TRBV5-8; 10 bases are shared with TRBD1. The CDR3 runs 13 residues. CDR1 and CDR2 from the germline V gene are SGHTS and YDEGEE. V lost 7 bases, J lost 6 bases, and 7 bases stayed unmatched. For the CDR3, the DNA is TGTGCCAGCGGTAGACAGGGGGCGACCGAGCAGTACTTC. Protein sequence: CASGRQGATEQYF.

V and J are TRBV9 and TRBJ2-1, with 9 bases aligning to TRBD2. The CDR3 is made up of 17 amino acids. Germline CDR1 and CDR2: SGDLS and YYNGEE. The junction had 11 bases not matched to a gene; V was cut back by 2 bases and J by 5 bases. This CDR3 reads CASSVRPPSGANNEQFF. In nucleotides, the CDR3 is TGTGCCAGCAGCGTTCGTCCCCCTAGCGGGGCAAACAATGAGCAGTTCTTC.

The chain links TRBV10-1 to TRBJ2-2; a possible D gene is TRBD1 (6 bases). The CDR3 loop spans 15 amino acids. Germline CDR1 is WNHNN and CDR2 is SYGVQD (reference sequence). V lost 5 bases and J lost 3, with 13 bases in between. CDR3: CASSTNRADTGELFF. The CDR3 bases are TGCGCCAGCAGTACGAACAGGGCGGACACCGGGGAGCTGTTTTTT.